A selection of T cell receptor beta chains follows, all from one sample in a study of T cells in Graves' hyperthyroidism and ophthalmopathy. TCRdb called the multiplex PCR reads again in MiXCR, with one record for every CDR3 protein. The sample lists around 350,000 distinct CDR3 sequences, about a sixth seen once, with almost 35% in the top ten. Specimen: blood. These receptors were taken from a woman aged 30 to 39 with Graves' hyperthyroidism that later progressed to Graves' ophthalmopathy. CDR3s leave out the opening cysteine and the closing phenylalanine or tryptophan.

ASSVADGQETQY | TRBV9 | 12
ASQDLLAGGTDTQY | TRBV19 | 14
ASSVGRVGEQY | TRBV9 | 11
ASRLPGQGAYGYT | TRBV19 | 13
ASRFRGRTAETQY | TRBV2 | 13
ASSSSGTGGNQPQH | TRBV7-2 | 14
SARDVRAGEAF | TRBV20-1 | 11
ASSPGTGGEQY | TRBV2 | 11
SARALGRSSYNEQF | TRBV20-1 | 14
ASSPDGGQPQH | TRBV5-1 | 11
ASSLLSSGGTYSSYNEQF | TRBV5-1 | 18